This is a list of T cell receptor beta chains from one sample in a study of blood T cell repertoires in COVID-19. Profiling relied on immunoSEQ multiplex PCR, and the TCRdb table lists in-frame clones only, not all of them. The table shows under 55,000 clones, with 90% occurring only once. The sample taken for sequencing was peripheral blood. The origin of the receptors is a human donor in a cohort sampled during active COVID-19. Both conserved end residues are part of each CDR3. Fields, in order: V gene, D gene, clone size, J gene, CDR3 protein, CDR3 DNA. A D gene is named only where the DNA matches it firmly. The size of a clone is reported for some rows only, either as once, few or many, or as a class for expanded clones.

v_gene: TRBV5-1
d_gene: TRBD1
abundance: -
j_gene: TRBJ1-4
CDR3aa: CASNQGGFGEKLFF
CDR3nt: TGCGCCAGCAACCAAGGGGGCTTTGGTGAAAAACTGTTTTTT

v_gene: TRBV13
d_gene: TRBD1
abundance: -
j_gene: TRBJ2-1
CDR3aa: CASSPGQGIWNEQFF
CDR3nt: TGTGCCAGCAGCCCGGGACAGGGAATTTGGAATGAGCAGTTCTTC

v_gene: TRBV6-5
d_gene: TRBD1
abundance: -
j_gene: TRBJ2-7
CDR3aa: CASSFAGTGSYEQYF
CDR3nt: TGTGCCAGCAGTTTCGCCGGGACAGGCTCCTACGAGCAGTACTTC

v_gene: TRBV19
d_gene: TRBD2
abundance: -
j_gene: TRBJ2-5
CDR3aa: CASSRTSGSFIQETQYF
CDR3nt: TGTGCCAGTAGTAGGACTAGCGGGAGTTTTATACAAGAGACCCAGTACTTC

v_gene: TRBV20-1
d_gene: -
abundance: -
j_gene: TRBJ2-1
CDR3aa: CSARVRGHQFF
CDR3nt: TGCAGTGCTAGAGTTAGGGGACACCAGTTCTTC

v_gene: TRBV10-3
d_gene: -
abundance: -
j_gene: TRBJ2-5
CDR3aa: CAISNRDRETQYF
CDR3nt: TGTGCCATCAGTAACAGGGATAGGGAGACCCAGTACTTC

v_gene: TRBV18
d_gene: -
abundance: once
j_gene: TRBJ1-2
CDR3aa: CASSPEAGSNYGYTF
CDR3nt: TGTGCCAGCTCACCAGAAGCGGGAAGCAACTATGGCTACACCTTC

v_gene: TRBV9
d_gene: -
abundance: -
j_gene: TRBJ1-6
CDR3aa: CASSVDRARNSPLHF
CDR3nt: TGTGCCAGCAGCGTAGACAGGGCCCGGAATTCACCCCTCCACTTT

v_gene: TRBV29-1
d_gene: TRBD1
abundance: once
j_gene: TRBJ1-2
CDR3aa: CSARYTGGGSYGYTF
CDR3nt: TGCAGCGCCCGTTACACAGGGGGCGGAAGCTATGGCTACACCTTC

v_gene: TRBV7-3
d_gene: -
abundance: -
j_gene: TRBJ2-1
CDR3aa: CASSWEMFDEQFF
CDR3nt: TGTGCCAGCAGTTGGGAGATGTTCGATGAGCAGTTCTTC

v_gene: TRBV5-4
d_gene: -
abundance: -
j_gene: TRBJ1-6
CDR3aa: CASSAGVTDYNSPLHF
CDR3nt: TGTGCCAGCAGCGCAGGGGTGACAGACTATAATTCACCCCTCCACTTT

v_gene: TRBV30
d_gene: TRBD2
abundance: once
j_gene: TRBJ2-7
CDR3aa: CAWGSGSFPYEQYF
CDR3nt: TGTGCCTGGGGTAGCGGGAGTTTTCCCTACGAGCAGTACTTC

v_gene: TRBV24-1
d_gene: -
abundance: -
j_gene: TRBJ2-3
CDR3aa: CATSDWASSNTDTQYF
CDR3nt: TGTGCCACCAGTGATTGGGCTAGCTCCAACACAGATACGCAGTATTTT

v_gene: TRBV7-2
d_gene: -
abundance: once
j_gene: TRBJ2-1
CDR3aa: CASSLRQYNEQFF
CDR3nt: TGTGCCAGCAGCTTAAGACAGTACAATGAGCAGTTCTTC

v_gene: TRBV7-2
d_gene: TRBD1
abundance: -
j_gene: TRBJ2-5
CDR3aa: CASSPDRGETQYF
CDR3nt: TGTGCCAGCAGCCCGGACAGGGGGGAGACCCAGTACTTC

v_gene: TRBV9
d_gene: TRBD1
abundance: -
j_gene: TRBJ2-1
CDR3aa: CASSERGLYNEQFF
CDR3nt: TGTGCCAGCAGCGAGAGGGGGCTCTACAATGAGCAGTTCTTC

v_gene: TRBV28
d_gene: -
abundance: once
j_gene: TRBJ1-2
CDR3aa: CASRLYRLTDYGYTF
CDR3nt: TGTGCCAGCAGGTTATACAGGTTAACTGACTATGGCTACACCTTC

v_gene: TRBV28
d_gene: TRBD2
abundance: once
j_gene: TRBJ2-1
CDR3aa: CASSLFSLAGSPEQFF
CDR3nt: TGTGCCAGCAGTTTATTTAGCCTAGCGGGAAGTCCTGAGCAGTTCTTC

v_gene: TRBV10-3
d_gene: -
abundance: -
j_gene: TRBJ1-1
CDR3aa: CAIRDSILGGTEAFF
CDR3nt: TGTGCCATCAGGGACAGTATTTTAGGCGGCACTGAAGCTTTCTTT

v_gene: TRBV18
d_gene: TRBD2
abundance: -
j_gene: TRBJ2-3
CDR3aa: CASSPSSGNFLNTQYF
CDR3nt: TGTGCCAGCTCACCCTCAAGCGGGAACTTCCTAAATACGCAGTATTTT

v_gene: TRBV13
d_gene: TRBD1
abundance: -
j_gene: TRBJ2-7
CDR3aa: CASSKQGAPSYEQYF
CDR3nt: TGTGCCAGCAGCAAACAGGGGGCACCATCCTACGAGCAGTACTTC

v_gene: TRBV4-1
d_gene: -
abundance: -
j_gene: TRBJ2-2
CDR3aa: CASSQVVWTTNTGELFF
CDR3nt: TGCGCCAGCAGCCAAGTCGTATGGACTACGAACACCGGGGAGCTGTTTTTT

v_gene: TRBV6-5
d_gene: TRBD2
abundance: -
j_gene: TRBJ2-3
CDR3aa: CASSYSGASGTDTQYF
CDR3nt: TGTGCCAGCAGTTACTCTGGCGCTAGCGGGACGGATACGCAGTATTTT

v_gene: TRBV5-4
d_gene: TRBD2
abundance: -
j_gene: TRBJ2-7
CDR3aa: CASSSGLAETYEQYF
CDR3nt: TGTGCCAGCAGCTCCGGACTAGCGGAAACTTACGAGCAGTACTTC

v_gene: TRBV3-1/TRBV3-2
d_gene: TRBD1
abundance: -
j_gene: TRBJ2-5
CDR3aa: CASNGQGVGTQYF
CDR3nt: TGTGCCAGCAACGGACAGGGGGTAGGGACCCAGTACTTC

v_gene: TRBV6-4
d_gene: -
abundance: -
j_gene: TRBJ1-1
CDR3aa: CASSANRLATEAFF
CDR3nt: TGTGCCAGCAGTGCTAACAGGTTGGCCACTGAAGCTTTCTTT

v_gene: TRBV7-2
d_gene: TRBD1
abundance: -
j_gene: TRBJ2-7
CDR3aa: CASSLRQGLRSEQYF
CDR3nt: TGTGCCAGCAGCCTCAGACAGGGTTTGCGGAGTGAGCAGTACTTC

v_gene: TRBV6-6
d_gene: TRBD1
abundance: -
j_gene: TRBJ2-5
CDR3aa: CASSYSDRGETQYF
CDR3nt: TGTGCCAGCAGTTACTCCGACAGGGGAGAGACCCAGTACTTC

v_gene: TRBV7-6
d_gene: TRBD2
abundance: -
j_gene: TRBJ2-7
CDR3aa: CASSPGLAGTTEQYF
CDR3nt: TGTGCCAGCAGTCCCGGACTAGCGGGGACTACGGAGCAGTACTTC

v_gene: TRBV3-1/TRBV3-2
d_gene: TRBD2
abundance: -
j_gene: TRBJ2-2
CDR3aa: CASREPGGGTGELFF
CDR3nt: TGTGCCAGCAGGGAACCGGGAGGGGGCACCGGGGAGCTGTTTTTT

v_gene: TRBV2
d_gene: TRBD1
abundance: -
j_gene: TRBJ1-2
CDR3aa: CASSDRGNGYTF
CDR3nt: TGTGCCAGCAGTGACAGGGGGAATGGCTACACCTTC

v_gene: TRBV5-1
d_gene: -
abundance: -
j_gene: TRBJ2-5
CDR3aa: CASTTGVVKETQYF
CDR3nt: TGCGCCAGCACTACGGGAGTCGTAAAAGAGACCCAGTACTTC

v_gene: TRBV4-2
d_gene: -
abundance: -
j_gene: TRBJ2-7
CDR3aa: CASSQVETASSEQYF
CDR3nt: TGTGCCAGCAGCCAAGTGGAGACAGCCTCCAGCGAGCAGTACTTC

v_gene: TRBV6-6
d_gene: -
abundance: once
j_gene: TRBJ1-5
CDR3aa: CASSYLPGSQPQHF
CDR3nt: TGTGCCAGCAGTTACCTGCCAGGTAGTCAGCCCCAGCATTTT

v_gene: TRBV5-1
d_gene: TRBD2
abundance: -
j_gene: TRBJ2-3
CDR3aa: CASSARTSGGVDTQYF
CDR3nt: TGCGCCAGCAGCGCCAGGACTAGCGGGGGGGTGGATACGCAGTATTTT

v_gene: TRBV5-5
d_gene: TRBD1
abundance: -
j_gene: TRBJ1-3
CDR3aa: CASNLQGNGNTIYF
CDR3nt: TGTGCCAGCAACTTACAGGGGAACGGAAACACCATATATTTT

v_gene: TRBV6-5
d_gene: -
abundance: -
j_gene: TRBJ1-5
CDR3aa: CASSTRDTMVQPQHF
CDR3nt: TGTGCCAGCAGTACCCGGGACACGATGGTTCAGCCCCAGCATTTT

v_gene: TRBV5-4
d_gene: TRBD2
abundance: -
j_gene: TRBJ2-3
CDR3aa: CASSLLLAGEDTQYF
CDR3nt: TGTGCCAGCAGCTTGTTACTAGCGGGAGAGGATACGCAGTATTTT

v_gene: TRBV9
d_gene: TRBD2
abundance: -
j_gene: TRBJ2-3
CDR3aa: CASSVDASGITDTQYF
CDR3nt: TGTGCCAGCAGCGTAGATGCTAGCGGGATCACAGATACGCAGTATTTT

v_gene: TRBV2
d_gene: -
abundance: -
j_gene: TRBJ2-5
CDR3aa: CASSDGETQYF
CDR3nt: TGTGCCAGCAGTGACGGGGAGACCCAGTACTTC

v_gene: TRBV6-6
d_gene: TRBD1
abundance: -
j_gene: TRBJ1-4
CDR3aa: CASSLYRDREKDEKLFF
CDR3nt: TGTGCCAGCAGTCTATACCGGGACAGGGAGAAAGATGAAAAACTGTTTTTT

v_gene: TRBV5-6
d_gene: -
abundance: -
j_gene: TRBJ1-2
CDR3aa: CTRRGIGGYTF
CDR3nt: TGTACCCGACGGGGGATCGGGGGCTACACCTTC

v_gene: TRBV19
d_gene: -
abundance: -
j_gene: TRBJ1-5
CDR3aa: CASGRGAEYSNQPQHF
CDR3nt: TGTGCCAGTGGACGTGGGGCCGAATATAGCAATCAGCCCCAGCATTTT

v_gene: TRBV19
d_gene: TRBD2
abundance: -
j_gene: TRBJ2-2
CDR3aa: CASVSQTGLAGSTGELFF
CDR3nt: TGTGCCAGTGTTAGCCAAACGGGACTAGCGGGAAGCACCGGGGAGCTGTTTTTT

v_gene: TRBV19
d_gene: TRBD1
abundance: -
j_gene: TRBJ2-3
CDR3aa: CASRKNRGLPDTQYF
CDR3nt: TGTGCCAGTAGGAAGAACAGGGGGCTCCCAGATACGCAGTATTTT

v_gene: TRBV15
d_gene: -
abundance: -
j_gene: TRBJ1-4
CDR3aa: CATSDGRVSNEKLFF
CDR3nt: TGTGCCACCAGCGACGGGCGGGTATCTAATGAAAAACTGTTTTTT

v_gene: TRBV9
d_gene: TRBD1
abundance: -
j_gene: TRBJ1-2
CDR3aa: CASSVGLTGIDGYTF
CDR3nt: TGTGCCAGCAGCGTAGGGCTGACAGGGATCGACGGCTACACCTTC

v_gene: TRBV2
d_gene: -
abundance: -
j_gene: TRBJ2-6
CDR3aa: CASERIQGSGANVLTF
CDR3nt: TGTGCCAGCGAAAGAATACAGGGTAGCGGGGCCAACGTCCTGACTTTC

v_gene: TRBV6-5
d_gene: -
abundance: -
j_gene: TRBJ1-6
CDR3aa: CASSPIQGFNSPLHF
CDR3nt: TGTGCCAGCAGCCCGATACAGGGATTCAATTCACCCCTCCACTTT

v_gene: TRBV3-1/TRBV3-2
d_gene: TRBD2
abundance: -
j_gene: TRBJ2-7
CDR3aa: CASSGIRTSANYEQYF
CDR3nt: TGTGCCAGCAGCGGAATACGGACTAGCGCAAACTACGAGCAGTACTTC

v_gene: TRBV5-3
d_gene: -
abundance: once
j_gene: TRBJ1-2
CDR3aa: CARSLVRLSYGYTF
CDR3nt: TGTGCCAGAAGCTTGGTCAGGTTAAGCTATGGCTACACCTTC

v_gene: TRBV5-1
d_gene: -
abundance: -
j_gene: TRBJ2-7
CDR3aa: CASSQDGIAYEQYF
CDR3nt: TGCGCCAGCAGTCAGGACGGGATAGCCTACGAGCAGTACTTC